What follows is one TCR beta chain and its context. These data are taken from a study of technical replicates of blood from a few donors. Clones were read by immunoSEQ multiplex PCR, and TCRdb kept only the in-frame ones, dropping some. The sample holds some 76,000 clones, roughly 94% seen once. Germline V gene sequence: CDR1 MNHNY, CDR2 SVGAGI (reference sequence). V lost 2 bases to trimming and J lost 6 bases, with 17 bases between them. The CDR3 has 15 residues. The sample was T cells isolated from PBMCs. The chain recombines TRBV6-6 with TRBJ2-7; possibly TRBD2 for D (5 bases). This TCR was recovered from a human donor in good health. CDR3 in amino acids: CASSYGILDPREQYF. The DNA of the CDR3 is TGTGCCAGCAGTTACGGTATACTAGACCCGCGCGAGCAGTACTTC.